This TCR beta chain was captured by sequencing in a study of T cells after yellow fever vaccination. This CDR3 spans 16 amino acids. V was trimmed by 6 bases and J by 0 bases, leaving 17 bases between them. There are a few counts of this clonotype. TCRdb re-derived calls from the 5' RACE reads in MiXCR, one entry per CDR3 protein. Altogether 300,000 to 350,000 distinct CDR3 sequences are present, about 10% being singletons, with the ten largest covering 3% to 4%. The sequencing here drew on CD4+ T cells sorted from PBMCs, taken 45 days after the yellow fever booster vaccination. The clonotype comes from a man aged 18 to 29 who received the YFV17D yellow fever vaccine. The gene calls are TRBV12-3 or TRBV12-4 and TRBJ1-1; D is ambiguous. The CDR3 is CASSPSSALLNTEAFF. The CDR3 DNA follows: TGTGCCAGCAGCCCCTCATCGGCATTACTGAACACTGAAGCTTTCTTT.